This passage covers 18 T cell receptor beta chains from one sample sequenced in a study of response to subunit inactivated influenza vaccine. TCRdb itself ran the RT-PCR reads through MiXCR, one entry per CDR3 protein. Of roughly 700,000 distinct CDR3 sequences in the sample, more than 11% were seen once. Here the sequenced sample was PBMCs from blood, taken approximately 15 days before vaccination. These receptors all stem from a man aged 45-65 years who received an inactivated influenza vaccine.

The J gene is TRBJ2-1, the V gene TRBV5-6; tentative D call: TRBD2 (6 bases). Germline values: CDR1 SGHDT, CDR2 YYEEEE. The CDR3 covers 13 residues. The V gene lost 7 bases and the J gene lost 6 bases, with 14 bases spanning the gap. The CDR3, as DNA: TGTGCCAGCGGCCCCGGGGGACTCAATGAGCAGTTCTTC. It codes for CASGPGGLNEQFF. Full variable domain (rest looked up from reference TRBV5-6 and TRBJ2-1): DAGVTQSPTHLIKTRGQQVTLRCSPKSGHDTVSWYQQALGQGPQFIFQYYEEEERQRGNFPDRFSGHQFPNYSSELNVNALLLGDSALYLCASGPGGLNEQFFGPGTRLTVL.

This clonotype was found a few times. The V and J genes are TRBV6-5 and TRBJ1-5; D is unresolved. Germline lookup yields CDR1 MNHEY and CDR2 SVGAGI. V lost 0 bases and J 1 base, leaving 13 bases between the germline ends. The CDR3 loop spans 17 amino acids. The CDR3 here is CASSYSSGVGSNQPQHF. Here the CDR3 DNA reads TGTGCCAGCAGTTACTCATCTGGGGTTGGAAGCAATCAGCCCCAGCATTTT.

This clonotype was recorded a few times. The V gene is TRBV7-9, the J gene TRBJ2-7, with D uncertain. The germline V and J ends were trimmed by 0 bases and 7 bases, with 10 bases remaining between them. This CDR3 contains 13 residues. Germline CDR1 SEHNR, CDR2 FQNEAQ (reference sequence). The CDR3 sequence is CASSLALPREQYF. The CDR3 nucleotides read TGTGCCAGCAGCTTAGCGCTTCCCCGTGAGCAGTACTTC.

V is TRBV5-5 and J is TRBJ2-7; D is undetermined. The length of the CDR3 is 15 residues. The V gene lost 4 bases and the J gene lost 3 bases, with 17 bases spanning the gap. Germline CDR1 reads SGHKS; CDR2 reads YYEKEE (reference sequence). CDR3 DNA: TGTGCCAGCAGCCACGGATGGAGTCCTAGCTACGAGCAGTACTTC. It yields the protein CASSHGWSPSYEQYF.

The chain employs TRBV20-1 and TRBJ1-2; D ambiguous. The CDR3 spans 12 residues. The V and J ends lost 1 base and 0 bases respectively, with 3 bases between them. Looked up from germline, CDR1 is DFQATT and CDR2 is SNEGSKA (reference sequence). CDR3 sequence: CSARGPNYGYTF. Written as DNA, the CDR3 is TGCAGTGCTAGAGGGCCTAACTATGGCTACACCTTC.

This chain uses TRBV9 with TRBJ2-3; D might be TRBD2 (6 bases). CDR1 SGDLS and CDR2 YYNGEE come from the germline V gene. The V gene lost 1 base and the J gene lost 0 bases, with 12 bases spanning the gap. This CDR3 has 16 amino acids. CDR3 sequence: CASSVWGGASTDTQYF. CDR3 coding DNA: TGTGCCAGCAGCGTATGGGGCGGGGCCAGCACAGATACGCAGTATTTT.

The rearrangement links TRBV25-1 to TRBJ2-7; D gene unclear. The CDR3 loop spans 14 amino acids. Trimming took 2 bases from V and 3 from J, leaving 11 bases between them. CDR1 and CDR2 (germline): MGHDK, SYGVNS. This chain's CDR3 is CASSEIGMGYEQYF. CDR3 DNA sequence: TGTGCCAGCAGTGAAATTGGGATGGGCTACGAGCAGTACTTC.

In its sample, this clonotype was seen a few times. The rearrangement uses TRBV20-1 and TRBJ2-4, with 7 bases identical to TRBD2. Germline V CDR1 and CDR2: DFQATT, SNEGSKA (reference sequence). J gave up 0 bases and V 6 bases, and 8 bases lay outside the gene matches. This CDR3 region has 15 residues. In DNA, the CDR3 is TGCAGTGCCCAGAGGGAGGGACCAGCCAAAAACATTCAGTACTTC. Translating it yields CSAQREGPAKNIQYF.

This CDR3 reads CASSLERDNIQYF. CDR3 nucleotides: TGCGCCAGCAGCTTGGAAAGAGATAACATTCAGTACTTC. The chain uses TRBV5-1 and TRBJ2-4; no definite D call. Per germline, CDR1 SGHRS and CDR2 YFSETQ. Trimming pared 0 bases from V and 7 bases from J, leaving 8 bases between. The CDR3 has 13 amino acids. The full variable domain, its missing parts supplied by reference TRBV5-1 and TRBJ2-4, is KAGVTQTPRYLIKTRGQQVTLSCSPISGHRSVSWYQQTPGQGLQFLFEYFSETQRNKGNFPGRFSGRQFSNSRSEMNVSTLELGDSALYLCASSLERDNIQYFGAGTRLSVL.

V is TRBV6-1 and J is TRBJ1-1, with 7 positions matching TRBD1. Germline V gives CDR1 MNHNS, CDR2 SASEGT. The ends lost 8 bases at V and 5 bases at J; junction bases unmatched: 11. The length of the CDR3 is 14 residues. CDR3 bases: TGTGCCAGCTTCCCAGAACAGGGGAAAACTGAAGCTTTCTTT. Protein product: CASFPEQGKTEAFF.

The CDR3 loop reads CASSSTSLQTQYF. The CDR3 bases are TGTGCCAGCAGTTCGACTAGCCTGCAGACCCAGTACTTC. The chain carries TRBV6-2 or TRBV6-3 and TRBJ2-5, with 7 bases aligning to TRBD2. The germline gives CDR1 MNHEY, CDR2 SVGEGT. J was trimmed by 6 bases and V by 4 bases; bases with no gene match: 5. The CDR3 spans 13 residues.

The sample holds a few counts of this clonotype. The chain carries TRBV2 and TRBJ2-5; 10 nucleotides align to TRBD1. V was pared by 2 bases and J by 2 bases, with 14 bases of the junction left unmatched. Germline V gives CDR1 SNHLY, CDR2 FYNNEI. CDR3 length equals 19 residues. CDR3 amino acids: CASSEYLGMGTGEQETQYF. The CDR3 coding sequence is TGTGCCAGCAGTGAATATCTTGGGATGGGGACAGGGGAACAAGAGACCCAGTACTTC.

The chain has TRBV13 and TRBJ2-1; D is perhaps TRBD2 (11 bases). Deletions cut 8 bases from V and 4 bases from J, with 27 bases between. The germline CDR1 and CDR2 sequences are PRHDT and FYEKMQ (reference sequence). The CDR3 has 18 residues. The CDR3 sequence is CASCSGQGRLAGYNEQFF. The CDR3 nucleotides are TGTGCCAGCTGCTCGGGACAGGGGCGACTAGCGGGATACAATGAGCAGTTCTTC.

V and J are TRBV29-1 and TRBJ1-3, with D possibly matching TRBD1 (6 bases). The CDR3 is 12 amino acids. V was shortened by 6 bases and J by 2 bases, with 8 bases between the two germline ends. Germline values: CDR1 SQVTM, CDR2 ANQGSEA. This chain's CDR3 is CSVQGPGNTIYF. CDR3 DNA sequence: TGCAGCGTACAGGGTCCTGGAAACACCATATATTTT.

This chain links TRBV21-1 with TRBJ2-7; the table's D call TRBD1 went unverified against the DNA. TRBV21-1 has pseudogene status. The CDR3 spans 16 residues. CDR3 in amino acids: CASSKAVWSWQGTALF. CDR3 bases: TGTGCCAGCAGCAAAGCGGTGTGGTCTTGGCAAGGGACAGCTCTCTTC.

The table lists this clonotype with a few counts. The chain recombines TRBV3-1 with TRBJ2-5, with D uncertain. The CDR3 extends over 17 amino acids. Germline CDR1 LGHDT, CDR2 YNNKEL (reference sequence). The V and J ends lost 0 bases and 1 base respectively, with 15 bases between them. As DNA, the CDR3 is TGTGCCAGCAGCCAAGATCGCGGAAGGGCCCTCCAAGAGACCCAGTACTTC. Protein product: CASSQDRGRALQETQYF.

This clonotype has a count of ten or more. The chain links TRBV7-9 to TRBJ2-7; 12 bases fit TRBD2. The CDR3 contains 16 residues. Trimming took 4 bases from V and 0 from J; bases not matched to a gene: 4. Per the germline V gene, CDR1 is SEHNR and CDR2 is FQNEAQ (reference sequence). CDR3: CASSSLAGGSSYEQYF. The CDR3, as DNA: TGTGCCAGCAGCTCCCTAGCGGGGGGGAGCTCCTACGAGCAGTACTTC.

This clonotype occurred a few times. The rearrangement uses TRBV20-1 and TRBJ2-5; 8 bases map to TRBD2. Germline V gene sequence: CDR1 DFQATT, CDR2 SNEGSKA (reference sequence). V dropped 5 bases and J dropped 10; count of bases not matched to a gene: 12. The CDR3 contains 13 residues. Written as DNA, the CDR3 is TGCAGTGCTCAACCGGGACTAGGGGTGGGCCAGTACTTC. Its protein is CSAQPGLGVGQYF.